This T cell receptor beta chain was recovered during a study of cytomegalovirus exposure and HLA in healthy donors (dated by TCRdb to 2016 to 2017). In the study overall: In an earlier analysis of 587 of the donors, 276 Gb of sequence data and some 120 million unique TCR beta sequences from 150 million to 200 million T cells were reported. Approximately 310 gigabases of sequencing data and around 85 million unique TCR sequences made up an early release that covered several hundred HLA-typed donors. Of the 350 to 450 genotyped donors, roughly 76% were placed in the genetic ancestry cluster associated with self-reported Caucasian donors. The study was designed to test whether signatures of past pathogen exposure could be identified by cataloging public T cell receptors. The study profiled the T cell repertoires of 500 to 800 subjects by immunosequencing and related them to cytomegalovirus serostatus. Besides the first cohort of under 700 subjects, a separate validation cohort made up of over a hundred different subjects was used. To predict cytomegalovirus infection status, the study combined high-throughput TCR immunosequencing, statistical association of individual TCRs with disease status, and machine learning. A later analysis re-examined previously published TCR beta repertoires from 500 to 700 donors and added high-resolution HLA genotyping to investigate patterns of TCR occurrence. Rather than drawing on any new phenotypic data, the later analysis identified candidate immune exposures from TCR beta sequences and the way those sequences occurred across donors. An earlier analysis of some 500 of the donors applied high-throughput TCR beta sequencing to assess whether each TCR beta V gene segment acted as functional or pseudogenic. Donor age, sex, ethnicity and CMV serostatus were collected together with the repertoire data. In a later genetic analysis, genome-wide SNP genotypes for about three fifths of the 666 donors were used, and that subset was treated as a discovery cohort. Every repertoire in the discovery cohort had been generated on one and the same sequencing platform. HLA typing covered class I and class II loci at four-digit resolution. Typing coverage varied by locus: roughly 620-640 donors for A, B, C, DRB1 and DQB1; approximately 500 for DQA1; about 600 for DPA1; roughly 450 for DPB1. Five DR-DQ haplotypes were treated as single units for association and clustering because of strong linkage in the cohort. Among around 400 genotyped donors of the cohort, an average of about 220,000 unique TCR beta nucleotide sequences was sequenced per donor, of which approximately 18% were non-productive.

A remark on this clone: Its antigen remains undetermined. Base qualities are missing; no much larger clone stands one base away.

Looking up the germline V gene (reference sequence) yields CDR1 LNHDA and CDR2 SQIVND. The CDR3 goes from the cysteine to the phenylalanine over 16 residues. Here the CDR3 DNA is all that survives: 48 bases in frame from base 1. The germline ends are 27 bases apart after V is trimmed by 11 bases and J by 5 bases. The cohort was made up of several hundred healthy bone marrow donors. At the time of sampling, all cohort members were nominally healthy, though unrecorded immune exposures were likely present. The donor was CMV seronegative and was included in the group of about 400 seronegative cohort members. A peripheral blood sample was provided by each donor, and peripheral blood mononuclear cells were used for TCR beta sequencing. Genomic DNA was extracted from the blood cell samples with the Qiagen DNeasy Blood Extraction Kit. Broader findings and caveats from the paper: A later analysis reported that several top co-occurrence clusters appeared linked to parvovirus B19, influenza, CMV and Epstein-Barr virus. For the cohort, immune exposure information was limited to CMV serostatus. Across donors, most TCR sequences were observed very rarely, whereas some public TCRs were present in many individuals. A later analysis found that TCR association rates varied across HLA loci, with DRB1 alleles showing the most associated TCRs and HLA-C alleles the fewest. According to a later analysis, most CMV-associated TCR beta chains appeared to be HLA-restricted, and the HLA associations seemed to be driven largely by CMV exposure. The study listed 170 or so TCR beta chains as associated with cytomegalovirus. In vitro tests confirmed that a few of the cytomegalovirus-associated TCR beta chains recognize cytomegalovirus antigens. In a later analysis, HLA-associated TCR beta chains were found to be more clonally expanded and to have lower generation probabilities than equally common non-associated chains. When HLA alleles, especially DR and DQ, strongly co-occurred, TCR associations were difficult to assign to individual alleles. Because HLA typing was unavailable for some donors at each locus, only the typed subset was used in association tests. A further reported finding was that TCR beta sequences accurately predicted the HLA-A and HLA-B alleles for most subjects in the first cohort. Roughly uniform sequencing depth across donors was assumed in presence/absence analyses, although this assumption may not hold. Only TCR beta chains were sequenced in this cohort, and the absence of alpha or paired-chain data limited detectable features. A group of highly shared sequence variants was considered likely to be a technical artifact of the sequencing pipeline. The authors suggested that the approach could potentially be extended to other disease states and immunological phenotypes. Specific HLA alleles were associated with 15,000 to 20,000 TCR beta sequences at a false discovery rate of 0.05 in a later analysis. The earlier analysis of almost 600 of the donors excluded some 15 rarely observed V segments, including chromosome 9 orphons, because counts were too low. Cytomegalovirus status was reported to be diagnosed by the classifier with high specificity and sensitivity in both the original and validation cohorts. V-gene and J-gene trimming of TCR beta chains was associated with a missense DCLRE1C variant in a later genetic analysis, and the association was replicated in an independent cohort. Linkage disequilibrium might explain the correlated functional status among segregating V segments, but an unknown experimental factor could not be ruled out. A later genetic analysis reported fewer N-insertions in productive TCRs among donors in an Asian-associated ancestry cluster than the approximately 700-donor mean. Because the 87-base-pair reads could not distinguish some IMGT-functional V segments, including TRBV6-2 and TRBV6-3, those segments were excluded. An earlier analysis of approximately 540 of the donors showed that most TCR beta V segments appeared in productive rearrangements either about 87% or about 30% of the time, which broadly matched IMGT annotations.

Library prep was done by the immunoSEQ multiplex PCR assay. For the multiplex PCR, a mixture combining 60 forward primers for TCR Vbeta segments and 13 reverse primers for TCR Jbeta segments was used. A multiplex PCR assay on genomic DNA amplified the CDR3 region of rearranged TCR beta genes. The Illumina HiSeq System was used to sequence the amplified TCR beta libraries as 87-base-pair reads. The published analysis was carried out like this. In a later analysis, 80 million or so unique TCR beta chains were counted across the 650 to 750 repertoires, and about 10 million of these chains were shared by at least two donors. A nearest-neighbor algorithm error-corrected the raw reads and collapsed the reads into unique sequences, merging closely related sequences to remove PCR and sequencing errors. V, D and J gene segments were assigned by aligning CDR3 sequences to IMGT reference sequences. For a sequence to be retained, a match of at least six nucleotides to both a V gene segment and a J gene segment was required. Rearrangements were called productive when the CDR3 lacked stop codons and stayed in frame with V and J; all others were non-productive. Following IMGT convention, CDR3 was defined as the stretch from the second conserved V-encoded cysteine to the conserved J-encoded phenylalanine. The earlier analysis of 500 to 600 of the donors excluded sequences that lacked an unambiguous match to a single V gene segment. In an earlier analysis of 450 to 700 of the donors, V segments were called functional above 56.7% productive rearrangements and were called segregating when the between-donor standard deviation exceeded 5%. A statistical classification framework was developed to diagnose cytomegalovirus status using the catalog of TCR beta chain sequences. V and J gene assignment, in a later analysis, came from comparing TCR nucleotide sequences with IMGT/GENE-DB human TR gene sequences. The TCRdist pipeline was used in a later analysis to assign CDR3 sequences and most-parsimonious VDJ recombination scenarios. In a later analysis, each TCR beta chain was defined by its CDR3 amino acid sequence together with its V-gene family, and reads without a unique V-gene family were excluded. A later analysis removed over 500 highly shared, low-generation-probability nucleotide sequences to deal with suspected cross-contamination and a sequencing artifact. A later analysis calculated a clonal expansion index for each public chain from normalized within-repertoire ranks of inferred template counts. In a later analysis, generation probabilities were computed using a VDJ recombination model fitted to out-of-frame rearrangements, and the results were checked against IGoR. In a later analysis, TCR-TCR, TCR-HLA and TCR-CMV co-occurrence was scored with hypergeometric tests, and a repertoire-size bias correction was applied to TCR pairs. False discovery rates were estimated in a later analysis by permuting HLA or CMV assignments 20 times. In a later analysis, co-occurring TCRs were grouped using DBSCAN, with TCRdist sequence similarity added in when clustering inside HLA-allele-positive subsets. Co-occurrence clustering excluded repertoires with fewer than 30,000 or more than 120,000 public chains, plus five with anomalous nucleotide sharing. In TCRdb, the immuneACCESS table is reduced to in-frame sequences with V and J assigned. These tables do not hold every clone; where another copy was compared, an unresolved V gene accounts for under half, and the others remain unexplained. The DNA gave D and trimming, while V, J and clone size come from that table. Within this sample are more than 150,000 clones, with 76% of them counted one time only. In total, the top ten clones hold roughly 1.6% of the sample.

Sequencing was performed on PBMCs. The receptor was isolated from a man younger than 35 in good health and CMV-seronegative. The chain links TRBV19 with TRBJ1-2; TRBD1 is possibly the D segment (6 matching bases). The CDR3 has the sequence CARKRNRQETTYGYTF. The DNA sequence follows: TGTGCCCGCAAAAGAAATCGACAGGAGACGACGTATGGCTACACCTTC.